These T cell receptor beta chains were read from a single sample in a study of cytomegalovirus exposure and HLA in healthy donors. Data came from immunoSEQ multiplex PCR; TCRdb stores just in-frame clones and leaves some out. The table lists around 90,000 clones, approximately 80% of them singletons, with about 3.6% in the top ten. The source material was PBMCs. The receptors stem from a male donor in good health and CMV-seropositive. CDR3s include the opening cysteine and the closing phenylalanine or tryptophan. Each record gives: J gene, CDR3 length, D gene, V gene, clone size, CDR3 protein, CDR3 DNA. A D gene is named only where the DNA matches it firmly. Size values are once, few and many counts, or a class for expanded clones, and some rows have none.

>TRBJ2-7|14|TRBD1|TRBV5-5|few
CASSFGDRGYEQYF
TGTGCCAGCAGCTTCGGGGACAGGGGATACGAGCAGTACTTC
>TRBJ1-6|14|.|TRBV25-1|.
CASRRPTDNSPLHF
TGTGCCAGCAGGAGACCGACAGATAATTCACCCCTCCACTTT
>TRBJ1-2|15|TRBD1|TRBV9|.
CASSVAGDRVAGYTF
TGTGCCAGCAGCGTAGCGGGGGACAGGGTGGCTGGCTACACCTTC
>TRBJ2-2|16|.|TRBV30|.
CAWSVLASSEPGELFF
TGTGCCTGGAGTGTACTGGCTAGCTCTGAACCCGGGGAGCTGTTTTTT
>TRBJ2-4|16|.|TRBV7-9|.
CASSLFVGGARNIQYF
TGTGCCAGCAGCCTATTTGTAGGGGGGGCCCGTAACATTCAGTACTTC
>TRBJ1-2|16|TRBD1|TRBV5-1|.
CASSPGTGAPIYGYTF
TGCGCCAGCAGCCCCGGGACAGGGGCGCCTATCTATGGCTACACCTTC
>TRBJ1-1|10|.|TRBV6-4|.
CASFGTRAFF
TGTGCCAGCTTCGGAACCAGGGCTTTCTTT
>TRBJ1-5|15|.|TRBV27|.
CASRPGVLSNQPQHF
TGTGCCAGCAGGCCGGGGGTCCTCAGCAATCAGCCCCAGCATTTT
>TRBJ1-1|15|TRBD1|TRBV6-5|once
CASRGTGGELAEAFF
TGTGCCAGCAGGGGGACAGGGGGCGAATTAGCTGAAGCTTTCTTT
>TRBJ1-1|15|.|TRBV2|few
CASSGEGGVNTEAFF
TGTGCCAGCAGTGGGGAGGGAGGGGTAAACACTGAAGCTTTCTTT
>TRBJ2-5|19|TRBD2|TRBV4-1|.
CASSQGRLAGGSPQETQYF
TGCGCCAGCAGCCAAGGAAGACTAGCGGGGGGGTCTCCACAAGAGACCCAGTACTTC
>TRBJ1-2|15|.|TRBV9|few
CASSVVAGSGEGYTF
TGTGCCAGCAGCGTAGTCGCCGGATCTGGAGAGGGCTACACCTTC
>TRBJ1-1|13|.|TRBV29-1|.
CSVEDGRTSEAFF
TGCAGCGTTGAAGATGGGCGGACTTCCGAAGCTTTCTTT
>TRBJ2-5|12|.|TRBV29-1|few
CSVDGLSETQYF
TGCAGCGTTGATGGCCTCTCGGAGACCCAGTACTTC
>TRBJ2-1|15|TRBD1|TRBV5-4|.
CASSPPGQGAYEQFF
TGTGCCAGCAGCCCGCCGGGACAGGGGGCATATGAGCAGTTCTTC
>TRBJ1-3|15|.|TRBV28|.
CASDQGGRGGNTIYF
TGTGCCAGCGACCAAGGCGGCAGGGGTGGAAACACCATATATTTT
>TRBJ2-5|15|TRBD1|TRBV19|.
CASSRSPGTGETQYF
TGTGCCAGTAGCCGATCACCCGGGACAGGGGAGACCCAGTACTTC
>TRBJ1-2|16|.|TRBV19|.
CASSPNGIKGMSGYTF
TGTGCCAGTAGTCCAAACGGGATCAAAGGGATGAGCGGCTACACCTTC
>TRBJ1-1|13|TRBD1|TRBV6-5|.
CASSYTGQTEAFF
TGTGCCAGCAGTTACACGGGACAGACTGAAGCTTTCTTT
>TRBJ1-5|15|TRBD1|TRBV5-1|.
CASSLDGTGVQPQHF
TGCGCCAGCAGCTTGGACGGTACAGGGGTTCAGCCCCAGCATTTT
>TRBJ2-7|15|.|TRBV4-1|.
CASSQDRGVPYEQYF
TGCGCCAGCAGCCAAGACAGGGGGGTACCCTACGAGCAGTACTTC
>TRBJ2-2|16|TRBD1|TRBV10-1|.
CASSEGTGGVSGELFF
TGCGCCAGCAGTGAGGGGACAGGGGGCGTCTCCGGGGAGCTGTTTTTT
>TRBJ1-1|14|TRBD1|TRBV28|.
CASSRGQGNTEAFF
TGTGCCAGCAGCCGGGGACAGGGGAACACTGAAGCTTTCTTT
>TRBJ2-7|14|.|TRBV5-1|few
CASSLAGDLYEQYF
TGCGCCAGCAGCTTGGCAGGGGACCTCTACGAGCAGTACTTC
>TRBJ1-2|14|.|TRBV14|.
CASSQDDLRVGYTF
TGTGCCAGCAGCCAAGATGACTTAAGAGTTGGCTACACCTTC
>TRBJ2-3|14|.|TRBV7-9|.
CASSLAGYTDTQYF
TGTGCCAGCAGCTTGGCAGGGTACACAGATACGCAGTATTTT
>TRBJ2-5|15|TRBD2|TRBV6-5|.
CASRTSGGVGETQYF
TGTGCCAGCAGGACTAGCGGGGGGGTCGGTGAGACCCAGTACTTC
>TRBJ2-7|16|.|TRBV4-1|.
CASSQELQGLTYEQYF
TGCGCCAGCAGCCAAGAACTTCAGGGCTTAACCTACGAGCAGTACTTC
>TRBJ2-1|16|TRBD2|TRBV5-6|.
CASSLGLAGSYNEQFF
TGTGCCAGCAGCCTAGGACTAGCGGGGAGTTACAATGAGCAGTTCTTC
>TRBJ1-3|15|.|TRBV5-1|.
CASSLETGLGNTIYF
TGCGCCAGCAGCTTGGAAACAGGGCTCGGAAACACCATATATTTT
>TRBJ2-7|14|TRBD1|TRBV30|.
CAWRRQGLRYEQYF
TGTGCCTGGAGACGACAGGGATTAAGGTACGAGCAGTACTTC
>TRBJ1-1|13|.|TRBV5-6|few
CASSFDREDEAFF
TGTGCCAGCAGCTTCGACAGAGAGGATGAAGCTTTCTTT
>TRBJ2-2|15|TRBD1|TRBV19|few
CASSFDRGDTGELFF
TGTGCCAGTAGTTTCGACAGGGGAGACACCGGGGAGCTGTTTTTT
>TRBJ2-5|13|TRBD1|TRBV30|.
CAWSVRGRETQYF
TGTGCCTGGAGTGTAAGGGGGCGAGAGACCCAGTACTTC
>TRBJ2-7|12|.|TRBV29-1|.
CSAGTSSYEQYF
TGCAGCGCGGGGACATCCTCCTACGAGCAGTACTTC
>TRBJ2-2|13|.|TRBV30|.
CAWSGQNTGELFF
TGTGCCTGGAGTGGACAGAACACCGGGGAGCTGTTTTTT
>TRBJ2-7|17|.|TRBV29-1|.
CSVETTGAGGSFYEQYF
TGCAGCGTTGAGACAACGGGAGCTGGGGGGAGTTTTTACGAGCAGTACTTC
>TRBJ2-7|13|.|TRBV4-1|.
CASSQDKADEQYF
TGCGCCAGCAGCCAAGATAAAGCGGACGAGCAGTACTTC
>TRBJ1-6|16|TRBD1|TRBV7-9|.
CASSATRTGGNSPLHF
TGTGCCAGCAGCGCGACCCGGACAGGGGGTAATTCACCCCTCCACTTT
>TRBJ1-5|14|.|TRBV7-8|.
CASSSTGRNQPQHF
TGTGCCAGCAGCTCCACGGGTCGTAATCAGCCCCAGCATTTT
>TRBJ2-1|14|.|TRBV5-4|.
CASSLRGSYNEQFF
TGTGCCAGCAGCCTAAGGGGCTCCTACAATGAGCAGTTCTTC